The 29 T cell receptor beta chains given below trace back to one sample, sequenced in a study of blood T cell repertoires in COVID-19. Sequencing used immunoSEQ multiplex PCR; TCRdb keeps in-frame clones, though not all of them. The profile shows roughly 250,000 clones, around four fifths of them singletons. Sequenced input: peripheral blood. These TCRs come from a woman between 40 and 55 years old with active or convalescent COVID-19.

This chain links TRBV7-8 with TRBJ2-3; tentatively, D is TRBD2 (5 bases). The germline V gene encodes CDR1 SGHVS and CDR2 FQNEAQ. The CDR3 consists of 15 residues. The V end was cut by 4 bases, the J end by 2 bases, with 13 bases between. CDR3 sequence: CASSSKLGTTDTQYF. CDR3 nucleotides: TGTGCCAGCAGCTCAAAACTAGGTACCACAGATACGCAGTATTTT.

V is TRBV2 and J is TRBJ2-7, with D possibly being TRBD1 (6 bases). V lost 8 bases, J lost 4 bases, and 15 bases lay in between. Germline CDR1 reads SNHLY; CDR2 reads FYNNEI. This CDR3 is 13 amino acids long. DNA of the CDR3: TGTGCCAGCGATACAGGGACCCCGTACGAGCAGTACTTC. Its translation is CASDTGTPYEQYF.

The chain links TRBV10-3 to TRBJ1-1, with D hard to call. The length of the CDR3 is 12 residues. Germline assignment: CDR1 ENHRY and CDR2 SYGVKD. Trimming removed 0 bases from V and 7 bases from J, with 6 bases in between. The CDR3 coding sequence is TGTGCCATCAGTGAGTCGGGCAGTGAAGCTTTCTTT. Its translation is CAISESGSEAFF.

In its sample, this clone was seen once. The rearrangement uses TRBV11-2 and TRBJ2-3, with D possibly matching TRBD1 (5 bases). Trimming took 3 bases from V and 0 from J, leaving 13 bases between them. CDR3 length: 16 amino acids. From germline, CDR1 is SGHAT and CDR2 FQNNGV. This chain's CDR3 is CASSLGRRASTDTQYF. The CDR3 DNA follows: TGTGCCAGCAGCTTGGGGCGAAGGGCTAGCACAGATACGCAGTATTTT.

The chain combines TRBV21-1 with TRBJ2-7; the D call in the table, TRBD1, was not verified against the DNA. TRBV21-1 is deemed a pseudogene. The CDR3 covers 19 residues. The CDR3 DNA follows: TGTGCCAGCAGCAAAGGAAGGACAGGGGGTTTCCTATTAACCTACGAGCAGTACTTC. It codes for CASSKGRTGGFLLTYEQYF.

CDR3 DNA: TGTGCTAGTGGTCCCCCGGGACAGGGTCCTTACTTC. Amino acid sequence: CASGPPGQGPYF. The chain employs TRBV12-5 and TRBJ2-5; 9 nucleotides match TRBD1. Unmatched junction bases numbered 9, after V lost 5 bases and J lost 14 bases. The CDR3 consists of 12 residues. Germline V lookup: CDR1 LGHNT, CDR2 FRNRAP.

V and J are TRBV5-3 and TRBJ2-1, with 10 bases matching TRBD2. TRBV5-3 is given ORF status, its function remaining uncertain. V shed 10 bases and J 9 bases; nucleotides not matched to a gene: 16. CDR3 length equals 15 residues. CDR3: CAHIAGTSVWVEQFF. Here the CDR3 DNA reads TGTGCCCACATTGCGGGGACTAGCGTCTGGGTTGAGCAGTTCTTC.

The CDR3 region has the DNA TGTGCCAGCAGCTTAATGAGGAGTAACTATGGCTACACCTTC. This gives the protein CASSLMRSNYGYTF. The chain carries TRBV11-2 and TRBJ1-2; the D is unclear. Trimming pared 2 bases from V and 1 base from J, leaving 8 bases between. Germline values: CDR1 SGHAT, CDR2 FQNNGV. This CDR3 comprises 14 residues.

The chain couples TRBV5-4 to TRBJ2-7, with 7 bases aligning to TRBD1. In germline, CDR1 is SGHNT, CDR2 YYREEE (reference sequence). After removal of 5 bases from V and 0 bases from J, the junction contained 8 bases not matched to a gene. The CDR3 contains 15 residues. CDR3 amino acids: CASSWGTENSYEQYF. The CDR3 DNA sequence: TGTGCCAGCAGTTGGGGGACAGAAAACTCCTACGAGCAGTACTTC.

The gene calls are TRBV28 and TRBJ1-1; 8 bases are shared with TRBD1. This CDR3 comprises 16 residues. Trimming at V came to 7 bases and at J to 0 bases, leaving 10 bases not matched to a gene. Germline V gene sequence: CDR1 MDHEN, CDR2 SYDVKM. The CDR3 DNA follows: TGTGCCAGCACTTCGTACTCAGGGGGCTTGAACACTGAAGCTTTCTTT. It is translated as CASTSYSGGLNTEAFF.

This chain uses TRBV9 with TRBJ2-2; maybe TRBD1 (6 bases). Germline V gene data show CDR1 as SGDLS and CDR2 as YYNGEE. The length of the CDR3 is 16 residues. The V and J ends lost 0 bases and 1 base respectively, with 10 bases between them. The CDR3 region has the DNA TGTGCCAGCAGCGTAGGCCCAGGGGAGAACACCGGGGAGCTGTTTTTT. Its protein is CASSVGPGENTGELFF.

The chain uses TRBV18 and TRBJ1-2, with D possibly being TRBD1 (6 bases). Looked up from germline, CDR1 is KGHSH and CDR2 is LQKENI. CDR3 size: 13 residues. Trimming shortened V by 6 bases and J by 3 bases, and 11 bases separated the two germline ends. The CDR3 DNA sequence: TGTGCCAGCTCTCGGGACACCGACTATGGCTACACCTTC. This translates into CASSRDTDYGYTF.

The V and J genes are TRBV18 and TRBJ1-3; weak D call: TRBD1 (5 bases). The V gene lost 3 bases and the J gene lost 0 bases, with 15 bases spanning the gap. The CDR3 extends over 17 amino acids. CDR1 KGHSH and CDR2 LQKENI come from the germline V gene. The CDR3 spells CASSPSLTDPSGNTIYF. DNA for the CDR3: TGTGCCAGCTCACCTTCCTTGACAGACCCCTCTGGAAACACCATATATTTT.

The genes are TRBV18 and TRBJ2-5, with 8 nucleotides matching TRBD1. The CDR3 is 12 residues long. Per the germline V gene, CDR1 is KGHSH and CDR2 is LQKENI. V shed 6 bases, J shed 5 bases, and the junction held 2 bases outside the gene matches. The CDR3: CASSRQGETQYF. The CDR3 region has the DNA TGTGCCAGCTCCCGACAGGGGGAGACCCAGTACTTC.

V is TRBV30 and J is TRBJ1-5; D is unresolved. Germline values: CDR1 GTSNPN, CDR2 SVGIG (reference sequence). The CDR3 totals 13 residues. The ends were cut back, 2 bases at V and 7 bases at J, with 12 bases in the middle. CDR3 residues: CAWSFSGGQPQHF. In DNA, the CDR3 is TGTGCCTGGAGTTTCAGTGGAGGGCAGCCCCAGCATTTT.

CDR3 sequence: CASSSGNQGLEKLFF. CDR3 sequence (DNA): TGTGCCAGCAGTAGCGGGAATCAGGGGTTAGAAAAACTGTTTTTT. This chain connects TRBV2 to TRBJ1-4; maybe TRBD1 (6 bases). The length of the CDR3 is 15 residues. Germline CDR1 reads SNHLY; CDR2 reads FYNNEI. V lost 5 bases and J lost 8, with 18 bases in between.

The chain couples TRBV19 to TRBJ2-1, with 7 bases matching TRBD2. The CDR3 consists of 15 residues. J gave up 8 bases and V 5 bases, and 12 bases lay outside the gene matches. Germline V CDR1 and CDR2: LNHDA, SQIVND (reference sequence). For the CDR3, the DNA is TGTGCCAGTAGTCCCAAGCGGGGTGGTAGGGATGAGCAGTTCTTC. It is translated as CASSPKRGGRDEQFF. Full variable domain (rest looked up from reference TRBV19 and TRBJ2-1): DGGITQSPKYLFRKEGQNVTLSCEQNLNHDAMYWYRQDPGQGLRLIYYSQIVNDFQKGDIAEGYSVSREKKESFPLTVTSAQKNPTAFYLCASSPKRGGRDEQFFGPGTRLTVL.

This rearrangement joins TRBV2 to TRBJ1-5; D gene uncertain. Germline loops: CDR1 SNHLY, CDR2 FYNNEI. The CDR3 is 12 residues long. The V end lost 3 bases, the J end lost 6 bases, and 6 bases lay between the germline ends. CDR3 in amino acids: CASSDELQPQHF. The CDR3 DNA reads as TGTGCCAGCAGTGATGAACTTCAGCCCCAGCATTTT.

The gene calls are TRBV6-1 and TRBJ1-1; a weak D match, TRBD1 (6 bases). V gave up 0 bases and J gave up 4 bases, with 12 bases separating them. This CDR3 has 15 amino acids. Germline CDR1 MNHNS, CDR2 SASEGT. CDR3 region: CASSEALVGGTEAFF. The CDR3 DNA is TGTGCCAGCAGTGAAGCGCTTGTAGGGGGCACTGAAGCTTTCTTT.

This chain uses TRBV5-1 with TRBJ2-1, with D tentatively TRBD2 (5 bases). The CDR3 spans 16 residues. CDR1 and CDR2 (germline): SGHRS, YFSETQ. V dropped 1 base and J dropped 3 bases, with 14 bases sitting between them. CDR3 bases: TGCGCCAGCAGCTTGTTCACCGGGGTCCACTACAATGAGCAGTTCTTC. It codes for CASSLFTGVHYNEQFF. The full variable domain, rest sourced from reference TRBV5-1 and TRBJ2-1, is KAGVTQTPRYLIKTRGQQVTLSCSPISGHRSVSWYQQTPGQGLQFLFEYFSETQRNKGNFPGRFSGRQFSNSRSEMNVSTLELGDSALYLCASSLFTGVHYNEQFFGPGTRLTVL.

The chain recombines TRBV29-1 with TRBJ1-1; 8 bases agree with TRBD1. The CDR3 runs to 13 residues. Germline-derived CDR1 and CDR2 are SQVTM and ANQGSEA. With 7 bases clipped from V and 1 base from J, the junction kept 5 bases outside the gene matches. The CDR3 loop reads CSGEGQENTEAFF. Here the CDR3 DNA reads TGCAGCGGCGAGGGACAGGAGAACACTGAAGCTTTCTTT. Using reference TRBV29-1 and TRBJ1-1 for the parts outside the CDR3, the full variable domain is SAVISQKPSRDICQRGTSLTIQCQVDSQVTMMFWYRQQPGQSLTLIATANQGSEATYESGFVIDKFPISRPNLTFSTLTVSNMSPEDSSIYLCSGEGQENTEAFFGQGTRLTVV.

The chain has TRBV30 and TRBJ1-1; 7 nucleotides match TRBD1. The CDR3 is 16 amino acids. The V gene's germline CDR1 is GTSNPN and CDR2 SVGIG (reference sequence). The V and J ends lost 0 bases and 1 base, in that order; junction bases with no gene match: 8. CDR3 sequence: CAWSVLPGQWNTEAFF. The CDR3 nucleotides are TGTGCCTGGAGTGTACTTCCGGGACAGTGGAACACTGAAGCTTTCTTT.

The chain employs TRBV4-1 and TRBJ2-1, with D maybe TRBD1 (6 bases). V lost 1 base, J lost 5 bases, and 15 bases lay in between. The CDR3 runs to 16 residues. Per germline, CDR1 MGHRA and CDR2 YSYEKL. CDR3 region: CASSQARQVGHNEQFF. DNA for the CDR3: TGCGCCAGCAGCCAAGCCCGACAGGTGGGCCACAATGAGCAGTTCTTC.

The chain has TRBV28 and TRBJ1-3; D is unclear. The germline V and J ends were trimmed by 2 bases and 2 bases, with 10 bases remaining between them. The CDR3 is made up of 15 amino acids. From germline, CDR1 is MDHEN and CDR2 SYDVKM. The CDR3 nucleotides read TGTGCCAGCAGTTTACCACCGGGTCCTGGAAACACCATATATTTT. Translated, it gives CASSLPPGPGNTIYF.

This rearrangement joins TRBV4-1 to TRBJ1-2; 9 positions agree with TRBD1. This CDR3 comprises 14 residues. J gave up 8 bases and V 3 bases, and 7 bases lay outside the gene matches. Germline CDR1 reads MGHRA; CDR2 reads YSYEKL. CDR3 region: CASSHLQGAGGYTF. CDR3 DNA: TGCGCCAGCAGCCACTTACAGGGGGCTGGGGGCTACACCTTC.

The V and J genes are TRBV28 and TRBJ1-1, with D hard to call. This CDR3 region has 12 residues. CDR1 is MDHEN, CDR2 SYDVKM, per germline. V was shortened by 5 bases and J by 1 base, with 5 bases between the two germline ends. In DNA form, the CDR3 reads TGTGCCAGCAGTCGACAGAACACTGAAGCTTTCTTT. This sequence encodes CASSRQNTEAFF.

The chain links TRBV16 to TRBJ2-7; 7 bases line up with TRBD1. The germline gives CDR1 KGHSY, CDR2 FQNENV. CDR3 size: 13 residues. V was clipped by 4 bases and J by 3 bases; unmatched bases: 3. The CDR3 reads CASSPDRVYEQYF. The CDR3 DNA sequence: TGTGCCAGCAGCCCTGACAGGGTCTACGAGCAGTACTTC.

The genes are TRBV19 and TRBJ1-1, with 7 bases lining up with TRBD1. The CDR3 is made up of 14 amino acids. The J segment lost 1 base and the V segment lost 5 bases, leaving 4 bases of the junction unmatched. Germline V CDR1 and CDR2: LNHDA, SQIVND (reference sequence). In nucleotides, the CDR3 is TGTGCCAGTAGTGGCCGGGACAGGAACACTGAAGCTTTCTTT. It codes for CASSGRDRNTEAFF.

The rearrangement joins TRBV15 to TRBJ1-1; no firm D call. This CDR3 comprises 15 residues. V lost 1 base to trimming and J lost 1 base, with 10 bases between them. Germline CDR1 LNHNV, CDR2 YYDKDF (reference sequence). CDR3 sequence: CATSRGEGWNTEAFF. CDR3 DNA: TGTGCCACCAGCAGAGGGGAGGGATGGAACACTGAAGCTTTCTTT.